These T cell receptor beta chains were read from a single sample in a study of cytomegalovirus exposure and HLA in healthy donors. Produced via immunoSEQ multiplex PCR; TCRdb's table is partial and in-frame only. Among under 75,000 clones listed, around 93% were seen once. Sequenced sample: PBMCs. The origin of the receptors is a woman aged 18-29 years in good health and CMV-seropositive. Both conserved end residues are part of each CDR3. D genes are given only for firm matches.

TRBV29-1	TRBD1	TRBJ1-4	CSVERQGATNEKLFF
TRBV6-1	TRBD2	TRBJ2-3	CASSGSGRRGDTQYF
TRBV5-5	TRBD1	TRBJ1-5	CASSLASGQGYGQPQHF
TRBV7-6	NA	TRBJ2-5	CASSLLQQETQYF
TRBV5-4	NA	TRBJ2-5	CASSFWTAEETQYF
TRBV5-1	NA	TRBJ2-3	CASSLGQTDTQYF
TRBV10-3	TRBD2	TRBJ2-2	CAISELAGNTGELFF
TRBV6-5	NA	TRBJ2-1	CASSYVSSGQEQFF
TRBV6-5	NA	TRBJ1-1	CASSTARGRVTEAFF
TRBV15	TRBD2	TRBJ2-7	CATSRGGLAGGLSYEQYF
TRBV7-2	NA	TRBJ2-3	CASSLSLGGGKNTQYF
TRBV19	NA	TRBJ2-1	CASSNTNEQFF
TRBV10-1	NA	TRBJ2-2	CASSESSLANTGELFF
TRBV27	TRBD1	TRBJ2-7	CASSSQRQGYEQYF
TRBV4-2	NA	TRBJ2-7	CASSQDGGRFYEQYF
TRBV5-1	NA	TRBJ2-6	CASSLAFVSGANVLTF
TRBV2	NA	TRBJ1-4	CASSVLGGGEKLFF
TRBV6-1	NA	TRBJ2-1	CASLNRYNEQFF
TRBV4-3	TRBD2	TRBJ2-1	CASSRRLAEHNEQFF
TRBV7-9	NA	TRBJ1-5	CASSGTNQPQHF
TRBV28	NA	TRBJ2-1	CASSLRTPNEQFF
TRBV28	NA	TRBJ2-1	CASSLSERYNEQFF